The T cell receptor (beta chain) described here comes from a study of radiation and T cells in renal cell carcinoma. Study results and caveats: In blood, top tumor clones expanded by 2 weeks, shrinking by 4.

Time point reported: blood 4 weeks post-SBRT, at nephrectomy. The treatment is: 15 Gy SBRT to primary tumor, nephrectomy 4 weeks later. Nephrectomy followed 15 Gy stereotactic body radiation by 4 weeks. Blood was sampled at baseline, 2 weeks and 4 weeks after SBRT. This renal cell carcinoma was of the clear cell type. The CDR3 loop spans 16 amino acids. Unmatched junction bases numbered 13, after V lost 8 bases and J lost 4 bases. In germline, CDR1 is SGHAT, CDR2 FQNNGV. In this sample, this clone turned up once. Its antigen remains unidentified. Here immunoSEQ multiplex PCR was the method, and the copy in TCRdb shows in-frame clones only, minus some. The sample includes about 90,000 clones, 70% to 85% of them seen just once.

The chain combines TRBV11-2 with TRBJ2-3; 9 bases map to TRBD2. Source: blood, taken from a patient whose treatment included radiotherapy and nephrectomy. The sequence was collected from a man between 60 and 70 years old with renal cell carcinoma. The CDR3 sequence: CASRSRGLATSDTQYF. The CDR3 DNA reads TGTGCCAGCCGCTCCCGAGGACTAGCGACATCAGATACGCAGTATTTT.